The 30 T cell receptor beta chains below all came from one sample that was sequenced in a study of T-cell reconstitution after alpha-beta-depleted transplantation in children. Preparation of the TCRbeta library used unique molecular identifiers. One entry per CDR3 protein, called by TCRdb with MiXCR from the PCR reads. The repertoire includes 250,000 to 300,000 distinct CDR3 sequences, almost 8% of them detected once, and approximately 9% sits in the top ten. Their antigens are not known. Study conclusions and caveats: Fresh T-cell production supplied most of the T-cell counts and diversity seen one year after transplant.

Sequenced material: peripheral blood, taken 360 days after TCRalphabeta/CD19-depleted stem cell transplant. These TCRs come from a female patient aged 2 to 10 who had a stem cell transplant for Fanconi anemia, so the T cells may come from the graft donor.

This clonotype was found many times. The genes are TRBV5-1 and TRBJ2-2; D might be TRBD1 (5 bases). V was pared by 1 base and J by 4 bases, with 11 bases between. The CDR3 consists of 15 residues. Germline CDR1 and CDR2: SGHRS and YFSETQ. The chain's CDR3 is CASSLLQGGTGELFF. The CDR3, as DNA: TGCGCCAGCAGCTTGCTTCAGGGCGGCACCGGGGAGCTGTTTTTT.

This clonotype was seen only a few times. The chain uses TRBV15 and TRBJ1-1; D perhaps matches TRBD1 (5 bases). Germline V lookup: CDR1 LNHNV, CDR2 YYDKDF (reference sequence). Trimming removed 5 bases from V and 0 bases from J, with 10 bases in between. The CDR3 spans 14 residues. CDR3 loop: CATSLTDLNTEAFF. CDR3 sequence (DNA): TGTGCCACCAGCCTGACAGATTTGAACACTGAAGCTTTCTTT.

The chain combines TRBV11-2 with TRBJ2-7, with D perhaps TRBD1 or TRBD2 (5 bases each). Germline V CDR1 and CDR2: SGHAT, FQNNGV. CDR3 length: 15 residues. Trimming took off 5 bases at V and 0 bases at J, with 14 bases between the two ends. The CDR3 DNA follows: TGTGCCAGCAGCCCAAACGGGGACGGCTCCTACGAGCAGTACTTC. Its protein is CASSPNGDGSYEQYF.

The chain uses TRBV18 and TRBJ2-1, with 8 bases identical to TRBD2. Germline trimming cut 3 bases from V and 1 base from J; bases unmatched to any gene: 11. The CDR3 extends over 18 amino acids. Germline-derived CDR1 and CDR2 are KGHSH and LQKENI. The CDR3, as DNA: TGTGCCAGCTCACCTGCGGGGGGCGTTTCTATTTCCTACAATGAGCAGTTCTTC. Translating gives CASSPAGGVSISYNEQFF.

This clonotype was counted many times. The V and J genes are TRBV6-2 or TRBV6-3 and TRBJ2-7; weak D call: TRBD1 (6 bases). Deletions cut 5 bases from V and 3 bases from J, with 35 bases between. The length of the CDR3 is 21 residues. CDR1 MNHEY and CDR2 SVGEGT come from the germline V gene. The CDR3 protein is CASSPLPGQGIKEGAFYEQYF. The CDR3 DNA is TGTGCCAGCAGTCCCCTTCCCGGGCAGGGGATTAAAGAAGGGGCCTTCTACGAGCAGTACTTC.

This clonotype has a count of ten or more. The V call is TRBV12-3 or TRBV12-4, the J call TRBJ1-1; D gene uncertain. CDR3 size: 12 residues. V gave up 8 bases and J gave up 5 bases, with 12 bases separating them. As DNA, the CDR3 is TGTGCCAGCTCTTCTGCTGGAACTGAAGCTTTCTTT. Translating gives CASSSAGTEAFF.

This clonotype was counted many times. The V gene is TRBV12-3 or TRBV12-4, the J gene TRBJ2-1, with 7 bases aligning to TRBD2. With 1 base clipped from V and 4 bases from J, the junction kept 10 bases outside the gene matches. CDR3 length: 17 residues. DNA for the CDR3: TGTGCCAGCAGTTTAGATTTGGGGGGGAAGGGGTACAATGAGCAGTTCTTC. Encoded protein: CASSLDLGGKGYNEQFF.

The J gene is TRBJ2-1, the V gene TRBV19; 10 positions match TRBD2. The CDR3 is 15 residues long. With V trimmed by 4 bases and J by 7 bases, 7 bases remained unmatched. Germline V lookup: CDR1 LNHDA, CDR2 SQIVND (reference sequence). CDR3 protein: CASSTLSGGPNEQFF. DNA of the CDR3: TGTGCCAGTAGTACCCTTAGCGGGGGGCCGAATGAGCAGTTCTTC.

This clonotype has ten or more counts. The J gene is TRBJ1-5, the V gene TRBV12-3 or TRBV12-4, with 7 bases identical to TRBD1. The ends lost 5 bases at V and 4 bases at J; junction bases unmatched: 5. This CDR3 contains 14 residues. The chain's CDR3 is CASSLGTENQPQHF. In DNA form, the CDR3 reads TGTGCCAGCAGTCTTGGGACAGAGAATCAGCCCCAGCATTTT.

Details on this clonotype: This may be a read error, as it is one base from a much larger clone. The V call is TRBV5-1, the J call TRBJ1-2; possibly TRBD1 for D (6 bases). Germline-derived CDR1 and CDR2 are SGHRS and YFSETQ. Trimming left V 4 bases short and J 4 bases short, with 11 bases between. This CDR3 is 13 amino acids long. The CDR3 bases are TGCGCCAGCAGCCCGGGACATACCTATGGCTACACCTTC. Protein sequence: CASSPGHTYGYTF.

The chain recombines TRBV4-1 with TRBJ2-3, with 10 nucleotides matching TRBD2. Germline CDR1 reads MGHRA; CDR2 reads YSYEKL. J was trimmed by 0 bases and V by 2 bases; bases with no gene match: 20. This CDR3 region has 22 residues. CDR3 region: CASSQLPHWETSGSPSTDTQYF. The DNA for the CDR3 is TGCGCCAGCAGCCAATTACCCCATTGGGAGACTAGCGGGTCTCCTAGCACAGATACGCAGTATTTT.

This sequence joins TRBV5-1 and TRBJ2-3; 8 bases match TRBD2. The CDR3 length is 16 residues. With 0 bases clipped from V and 2 bases from J, the junction kept 5 bases outside the gene matches. Germline CDR1 SGHRS, CDR2 YFSETQ. In nucleotides, the CDR3 is TGCGCCAGCAGCTTGGAGCGGGGGTCTGACACAGATACGCAGTATTTT. Translated: CASSLERGSDTDTQYF.

This clonotype was recorded a few times. The CDR3 DNA is TGCGCCAGCAGCCAGGCGACAGGGTATAGAGAGACCCAGTACTTC. Amino acids: CASSQATGYRETQYF. This rearrangement joins TRBV4-1 to TRBJ2-5; 7 positions agree with TRBD1. Trimming cost V 3 bases and J 4 bases; bases outside gene matches: 8. The CDR3 is 15 residues long. The germline gives CDR1 MGHRA, CDR2 YSYEKL.

This clonotype showed up many times. For the CDR3, the DNA is TGTGCCAGCAGCTTTCGCGGGAGTAGCTCCTACAATGAGCAGTTCTTC. This sequence encodes CASSFRGSSSYNEQFF. The chain links TRBV7-2 to TRBJ2-1, with 7 nucleotides matching TRBD2. The CDR3 is made up of 16 amino acids. Germline V gene lookup returns CDR1 SGHTA and CDR2 FQGNSA. V gave up 3 bases and J gave up 0 bases; unmatched junction bases: 5.

The CDR3 here is CASSETSGGAGELFF. The CDR3 region has the DNA TGTGCCAGCAGCGAAACTAGCGGGGGGGCCGGGGAGCTGTTTTTT. V usage is TRBV6-1 and J usage is TRBJ2-2; 13 bases are a match to TRBD2. The germline CDR1 and CDR2 sequences are MNHNS and SASEGT. J gave up 6 bases and V 6 bases, and 4 bases lay outside the gene matches. This CDR3 has 15 residues.

Many counts were recorded for this clonotype. The chain carries TRBV29-1 and TRBJ1-2, with a weak D call TRBD1 (5 bases). The CDR3 contains 12 residues. Germline V lookup: CDR1 SQVTM, CDR2 ANQGSEA. The V and J ends lost 7 bases and 2 bases respectively, with 11 bases between them. This CDR3 is CSAARANYGYTF. Written as DNA, the CDR3 is TGCAGCGCGGCCAGGGCCAACTATGGCTACACCTTC. The entire variable domain, with the rest obtained from reference TRBV29-1 and TRBJ1-2, is as follows: SAVISQKPSRDICQRGTSLTIQCQVDSQVTMMFWYRQQPGQSLTLIATANQGSEATYESGFVIDKFPISRPNLTFSTLTVSNMSPEDSSIYLCSAARANYGYTFGSGTRLTVV.

CDR3 amino acids: CASSLVGFTGGREKLFF. The CDR3 nucleotides are TGTGCCAGCAGTTTGGTCGGCTTTACAGGAGGACGGGAAAAACTGTTTTTT. The chain combines TRBV12-3 or TRBV12-4 with TRBJ1-4, with a possible D match to TRBD1 (5 bases). V was trimmed by 3 bases and J by 8 bases, leaving 22 bases between them. This CDR3 spans 17 amino acids.

This clonotype was counted between two and nine times. The chain has TRBV7-9 and TRBJ1-2; D is unclear. The germline CDR1 and CDR2 sequences are SEHNR and FQNEAQ (reference sequence). Deletions cut 0 bases from V and 2 bases from J, with 7 bases between. This CDR3 is built from 14 residues. The chain's CDR3 is CASSLARPNYGYTF. As DNA, the CDR3 is TGTGCCAGCAGCTTAGCGAGGCCAAACTATGGCTACACCTTC.

The chain carries TRBV6-5 and TRBJ2-2; TRBD1 might be the D (5 bases). Germline CDR1 MNHEY, CDR2 SVGAGI. The V end lost 2 bases, the J end lost 5 bases, and 12 bases lay between the germline ends. The CDR3 totals 15 residues. CDR3 region: CASSYHGAITGELFF. As DNA, the CDR3 is TGTGCCAGCAGTTACCATGGGGCAATAACCGGGGAGCTGTTTTTT.

This clonotype was seen a handful of times. The J gene is TRBJ2-5, the V gene TRBV30; either TRBD1 or TRBD2 may supply D (5 bases each). This CDR3 spans 15 amino acids. Germline CDR1 reads GTSNPN; CDR2 reads SVGIG (reference sequence). The V and J ends lost 3 bases and 2 bases respectively, with 16 bases between them. The CDR3 reads CAWRWDETGQETQYF. CDR3 DNA: TGTGCCTGGAGGTGGGACGAGACTGGGCAAGAGACCCAGTACTTC.

This clonotype was detected many times. This sequence joins TRBV24-1 and TRBJ2-3; 10 nucleotides align to TRBD1. Losses at the gene ends were 3 bases for V and 1 base for J; bases not matched to a gene: 9. The CDR3 has 18 residues. CDR1 and CDR2 (germline): KGHDR, SFDVKD. CDR3 nucleotide sequence: TGTGCCACCAGTGATCCCCGACCCGGACAGGGGGGCACAGATACGCAGTATTTT. Protein product: CATSDPRPGQGGTDTQYF.

This chain links TRBV9 with TRBJ1-2; D gene uncertain. The CDR3 covers 14 residues. The germline V gene encodes CDR1 SGDLS and CDR2 YYNGEE. With 4 bases removed from V and 4 bases from J, the gap between germline ends came to 14 bases. The CDR3 bases are TGTGCCAGCAGCTCTGGGCACGCTCTCTATGGCTACACCTTC. Translation: CASSSGHALYGYTF.

There are a few counts of this clonotype. This chain connects TRBV7-3 to TRBJ2-2; D not certain. Germline CDR1 is SGHTA and CDR2 is FQGTGA. This CDR3 has 12 residues. V was trimmed by 4 bases and J by 8 bases, leaving 8 bases between them. The CDR3 bases are TGTGCCAGCAGCTCGGTCTCGGGGGAGCTGTTTTTT. It translates to CASSSVSGELFF.

This clonotype was seen repeatedly, ten times or more. V is TRBV27 and J is TRBJ2-5; 9 bases match TRBD2. CDR3 length equals 15 residues. V lost 2 bases to trimming and J lost 3 bases; unmatched junction nucleotides: 4. Per the germline V gene, CDR1 is MNHEY and CDR2 is SMNVEV (reference sequence). This CDR3 is CASSLVGGGEETQYF. The CDR3 DNA is TGTGCCAGCAGTTTAGTTGGCGGGGGGGAAGAGACCCAGTACTTC.

For this clonotype: A much bigger clone sits one base away, suggesting this may be a read error. Since no conserved phenylalanine or tryptophan closes the CDR3, a read error is the likely cause. The chain uses TRBV4-3 and TRBJ1-1; D is uncertain. Germline assignment: CDR1 LGHNA and CDR2 YSLEER. V lost 3 bases and J 5 bases, leaving 16 bases between the germline ends. The CDR3 consists of 15 residues. CDR3 in DNA: TGCGCCAGCAGCCATCGTCCGGACGCATGGACTGAAGCTTTCTCT. This codes for CASSHRPDAWTEAFS.

This clonotype was seen ten or more times. The chain joins TRBV12-3 or TRBV12-4 to TRBJ1-5; TRBD1 agrees at 8 bases. This CDR3 is 17 amino acids long. The junction had 11 bases not matched to a gene; V was cut back by 5 bases and J by 2 bases. CDR3 residues: CASSTYRGVGGNQPQHF. CDR3 coding DNA: TGTGCCAGCAGTACTTACAGGGGGGTCGGTGGCAATCAGCCCCAGCATTTT.

This clonotype was detected ten times or more. J is TRBJ2-7 and V is TRBV12-3 or TRBV12-4; the D gene is possibly TRBD1 (6 bases). The CDR3 has 13 amino acids. V lost 6 bases, J lost 4 bases, and 13 bases lay in between. The CDR3 DNA follows: TGTGCCAGCAGCCTGGGGGCTGTGTACGAGCAGTACTTC. It is translated as CASSLGAVYEQYF.

This clonotype occurred a few times. The rearrangement links TRBV28 to TRBJ1-2; D unclear. The CDR3 covers 13 residues. The germline V gene has CDR1 MDHEN and CDR2 SYDVKM. V lost 7 bases, J lost 7 bases, and 16 bases lay in between. The CDR3 loop is CASIGGVSSGYTF. In DNA, the CDR3 is TGTGCCAGCATAGGTGGTGTCTCATCTGGCTACACCTTC.

This clonotype was observed at least ten times. V is TRBV29-1 and J is TRBJ2-7, with D unclear. There are 13 residues in the CDR3. CDR1 is SQVTM, CDR2 ANQGSEA, per germline. V was trimmed by 7 bases and J by 0 bases, leaving 13 bases between them. The CDR3 DNA is TGCAGCGCCCAAGGTCGAAGCTCCTACGAGCAGTACTTC. It encodes CSAQGRSSYEQYF.

This clonotype was observed many times. V is TRBV20-1 and J is TRBJ1-5, with D perhaps TRBD1 (6 bases). From germline, CDR1 is DFQATT and CDR2 SNEGSKA (reference sequence). Between the trimmed V and J ends, which lost 4 bases and 2 bases, there was a span of 18 bases. This CDR3 spans 16 amino acids. CDR3 residues: CSAIPGGRDGNQPQHF. CDR3 nucleotide sequence: TGCAGTGCTATCCCCGGGGGGCGCGATGGCAATCAGCCCCAGCATTTT.